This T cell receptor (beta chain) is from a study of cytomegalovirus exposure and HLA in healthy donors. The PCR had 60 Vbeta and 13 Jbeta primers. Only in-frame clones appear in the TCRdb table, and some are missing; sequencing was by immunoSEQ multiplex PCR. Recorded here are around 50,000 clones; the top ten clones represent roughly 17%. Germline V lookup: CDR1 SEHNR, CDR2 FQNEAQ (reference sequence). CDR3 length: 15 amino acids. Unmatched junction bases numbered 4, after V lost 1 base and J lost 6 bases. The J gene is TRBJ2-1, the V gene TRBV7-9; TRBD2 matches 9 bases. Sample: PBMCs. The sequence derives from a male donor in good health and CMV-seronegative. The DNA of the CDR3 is TGTGCCAGCAGCTTAGGGGCGGGGGGGATCAATGAGCAGTTCTTC. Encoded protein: CASSLGAGGINEQFF.